This T cell receptor beta chain was sequenced for a study of OX40 agonist ivuxolimab in advanced cancers. The wider study: The study enrolled dose-escalation patients with hepatocellular carcinoma, melanoma, renal cell or head and neck cancer. Under the entry rules, prior anti-PD-1, anti-PD-L1 or anti-CTLA-4 therapy was allowed, and approximately 40% had some. Overall study results and limits: CD8+ T cells (on average) carried more expanded clones than CD4+ T cells.

Details on this clone: The antigen is not known.

Sequencing was performed with immunoSEQ multiplex PCR; in TCRdb, only in-frame clones are kept and a portion is missing. The profile shows roughly 69,000 clones, about 91% of them singletons. The germline V gene has CDR1 SGDLS and CDR2 YYNGEE. The CDR3 extends over 16 amino acids. V lost 4 bases and J lost 7, with 22 bases in between. This sequence joins TRBV9 and TRBJ2-3; a possible D gene is TRBD2 (6 bases). The clonotype originates from an adult with an advanced solid tumor such as melanoma, head and neck, liver or kidney cancer. Sequences were derived from CD4+ or CD8+ T cells sorted from blood, sampled in a trial of the OX40 agonist ivuxolimab. For the CDR3, the DNA is TGTGCCAGCAGCAATACCGGGACGGGAGTTATGTATACGCAGTATTTT. It is translated as CASSNTGTGVMYTQYF. The full variable domain, in which reference TRBV9 and TRBJ2-3 provide the parts outside the CDR3, is DSGVTQTPKHLITATGQRVTLRCSPRSGDLSVYWYQQSLDQGLQFLIQYYNGEERAKGNILERFSAQQFPDLHSELNLSSLELGDSALYFCASSNTGTGVMYTQYFGPGTRLTVL.